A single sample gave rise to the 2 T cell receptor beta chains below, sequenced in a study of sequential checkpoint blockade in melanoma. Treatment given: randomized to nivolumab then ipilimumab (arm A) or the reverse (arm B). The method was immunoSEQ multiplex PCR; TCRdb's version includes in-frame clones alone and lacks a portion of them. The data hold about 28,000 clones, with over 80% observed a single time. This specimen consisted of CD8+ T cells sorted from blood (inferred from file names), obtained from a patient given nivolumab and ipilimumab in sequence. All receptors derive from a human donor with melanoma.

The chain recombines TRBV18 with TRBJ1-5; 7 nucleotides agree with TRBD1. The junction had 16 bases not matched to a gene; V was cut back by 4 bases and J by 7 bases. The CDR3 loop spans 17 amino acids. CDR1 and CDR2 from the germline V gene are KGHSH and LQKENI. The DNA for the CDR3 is TGTGCCAGCTCACTCCGGTCGGGGACAGACTCGTTGCAGCCCCAGCATTTT. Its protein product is CASSLRSGTDSLQPQHF.

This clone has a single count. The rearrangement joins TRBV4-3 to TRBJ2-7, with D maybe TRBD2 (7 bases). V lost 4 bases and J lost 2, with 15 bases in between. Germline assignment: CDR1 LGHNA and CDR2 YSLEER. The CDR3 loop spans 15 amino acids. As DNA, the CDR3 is TGCGCCAGCAGCCTCCGTCGGGGGGCCACCTACGAGCAGTACTTC. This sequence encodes CASSLRRGATYEQYF.